Presented here are 13 T cell receptor beta chains from one specimen sequenced in a study of T cells in women clearing cervical HPV infection (dated by TCRdb to 2016 to 2019). Library construction relied on the immunoSEQ multiplex PCR assay. TCRdb re-hosts the immuneACCESS table, in-frame sequences only. Its copies lack some clones; in the studies checked, an unresolved V gene accounts for under half of them, and the cause for the rest is not known. The table for this sample shows tens of thousands of clones. The ten largest clones add up to about 3% of the sample. Sequencing was performed on blood buffy coat. Receptors were obtained from a woman aged 18-70 years with a cervical HPV16 infection that either progressed to CIN3+ or cleared (not recorded which).

For this clone: Its ends do not fully match the called genes, so a read error is possible. The read gets to within 3 residues of the CDR3 end, and the germline J gene fills in the rest. The chain uses TRBV7-7 and TRBJ2-5; no clear D gene. CDR3 size: 13 residues. The germline V gene encodes CDR1 SSHAT and CDR2 FNYEAQ (reference sequence). Partial CDR3 DNA: TGTGCTAGCAGCCCCCAGGAAAAAAGCACC. It specifies CASSPQEKST. In full, the CDR3 is CASSPQEKSTQYF.

Notes on this clone: Read sequence stops 3 residues before the CDR3 end, and the germline J gene provides the missing end. The V and J genes are TRBV5-1 and TRBJ1-2, with a weak D call TRBD1 (5 bases). The CDR3 contains 12 residues. Looked up from germline, CDR1 is SGHRS and CDR2 is YFSETQ. The sequenced CDR3 bases are TGCGCCAGCAGCTTGGAGGGGTTAGGC. It translates to CASSLEGLG. The whole CDR3 sequence reads CASSLEGLGYTF.

Notes on this clone: The read comes to an end 3 residues before the CDR3 does, leaving the germline J gene to fill in the end. J is TRBJ2-1 and V is TRBV20-1, with D possibly matching TRBD1 (6 bases). This CDR3 is built from 15 residues. V was clipped by 0 bases and J by 6 bases, with 15 bases between them. Germline lookup yields CDR1 DFQATT and CDR2 SNEGSKA (reference sequence). CDR3 DNA (partial): TGCAGTGCTAGAGATCTGAAGGGGGTGGGCAATGAG. It is translated as CSARDLKGVGNE. From start to end, the CDR3 is CSARDLKGVGNEQFF.

Regarding this clone: The CDR3 end is not reached by the read, which stops 3 residues before it; the germline J gene fills it in. V usage is TRBV2 and J usage is TRBJ2-2, with D tentatively TRBD1 (5 bases). Germline lookup yields CDR1 SNHLY and CDR2 FYNNEI. The V end lost 6 bases, the J end lost 0 bases, and 8 bases lay between the germline ends. The CDR3 has 14 amino acids. The part of the CDR3 DNA that was read is TGTGCCAGCAGGCGGACACCGAACACCGGGGAG. Its translation is CASRRTPNTGE. The whole CDR3 protein reads CASRRTPNTGELFF.

Concerning this clone itself: The CDR3 end is not reached by the read, which stops 3 residues before it; the germline J gene fills it in. The V and J genes are TRBV5-1 and TRBJ1-1; D is possibly TRBD1 (5 bases). V lost 6 bases and J lost 1, with 13 bases in between. CDR1 and CDR2 from the germline V gene are SGHRS and YFSETQ. There are 14 residues in the CDR3. The CDR3 sequence: CASNPQGRNTEAFF. Incomplete CDR3 DNA: TGCGCCAGCAACCCCCAGGGCCGGAACACTGAA.

Points on this clone: Read sequence stops 3 residues before the CDR3 end, and the germline J gene provides the missing end. The chain couples TRBV12-5 to TRBJ1-2; 8 nucleotides line up with TRBD1. The CDR3 is 14 residues long. The germline V gene has CDR1 LGHNT and CDR2 FRNRAP. The CDR3 sequence: CASGFGQGAGGYTF. The sequenced part of the CDR3 DNA is TGTGCTAGTGGTTTTGGGCAGGGGGCGGGGGGC.

This clone is identified as medium-sized from frequency. Coverage ceases 3 residues before the CDR3 finishes, and the germline J gene fills in the end. The rearrangement joins TRBV7-6 to TRBJ2-2; maybe TRBD1 (7 bases). The CDR3 sequence is 16 residues long. Trimming took 0 bases from V and 5 from J, leaving 13 bases between them. Germline assignment: CDR1 SGHVS and CDR2 FNYEAQ. CDR3 bases read: TGTGCCAGCAGCTTAGCGTGGAGGGGGCAGACCGGGGAG. This gives the protein CASSLAWRGQTGE. The complete CDR3 protein is CASSLAWRGQTGELFF.

Details on this clone: The read ends 3 residues shy of where the CDR3 ends; the end is completed using the germline J gene. The V gene is TRBV4-1, the J gene TRBJ1-6; 9 bases are a match to TRBD1. The CDR3 sequence is 16 residues long. Germline values: CDR1 MGHRA, CDR2 YSYEKL. Incomplete CDR3 DNA: TGCGCCAGCAGCCCCTCTCGGGACAGGGTACCATGGGCC. It specifies CASSPSRDRVPWA. The whole CDR3 protein reads CASSPSRDRVPWALHF.

In the case of this clone: The read ends 3 residues early relative to the CDR3; the germline J gene fills the gap. V and J are TRBV2 and TRBJ2-3; TRBD2 aligns across 9 bases. CDR1 and CDR2 (germline): SNHLY, FYNNEI. The CDR3 consists of 14 residues. The CDR3 DNA, read in part, is TGTGCCAGCAGTGGAACCGGGACTAGCCGGTCG. Translated, it gives CASSGTGTSRS. The whole CDR3 protein is CASSGTGTSRSQYF.

The chain's CDR3 is CASTAPVGTHSNQPQYF. CDR3 DNA, as far as it was read: TGTGCCAGTACCGCCCCGGTAGGGACACATAGCAATCAGCCG. The V call is TRBV19, the J call TRBJ2-3; maybe TRBD1 (6 bases). The read ends 3 residues early relative to the CDR3; the germline J gene fills the gap. The CDR3 totals 17 residues. Germline V lookup: CDR1 LNHDA, CDR2 SQIVND (reference sequence). The full variable domain, in which reference TRBV19 and TRBJ2-3 provide the parts outside the CDR3, is DGGITQSPKYLFRKEGQNVTLSCEQNLNHDAMYWYRQDPGQGLRLIYYSQIVNDFQKGDIAEGYSVSREKKESFPLTVTSAQKNPTAFYLCASTAPVGTHSNQPQYFGPGTRLTVL.

As regards this clone: Read sequence stops 3 residues before the CDR3 end, and the germline J gene provides the missing end. V gene TRBV18 combines with J gene TRBJ1-1; a weak D match, TRBD1 (6 bases). The ends were cut back, 1 base at V and 3 bases at J, with 6 bases in the middle. The germline CDR1 and CDR2 sequences are KGHSH and LQKENI. The CDR3 covers 13 residues. CDR3 DNA (partial): TGTGCCAGCTCACCACAGGGGGACACTGAA. Translation: CASSPQGDTE. The full CDR3 protein is CASSPQGDTEAFF.

A remark on this clone: Read data end 3 residues before the CDR3 end; the end is taken from the germline J gene. This chain connects TRBV12-5 to TRBJ2-1, with 11 bases identical to TRBD1. Germline CDR1 reads LGHNT; CDR2 reads FRNRAP. Losses at the gene ends were 6 bases for V and 4 bases for J; bases not matched to a gene: 5. The CDR3 length is 15 residues. CDR3: CASGRDRGIYNEQFF. The part of the CDR3 DNA that was read is TGTGCTAGTGGCCGGGACAGGGGGATATACAATGAG. Supplemented by reference TRBV12-5 and TRBJ2-1, the full variable domain reads DARVTQTPRHKVTEMGQEVTMRCQPILGHNTVFWYRQTMMQGLELLAYFRNRAPLDDSGMPKDRFSAEMPDATLATLKIQPSEPRDSAVYFCASGRDRGIYNEQFFGPGTRLTVL.

The sequenced CDR3 bases are TGTGCCAGCAGCCCGGACAGGGCGGGGGCAGATACC. Residues: CASSPDRAGADT. The whole CDR3 protein reads CASSPDRAGADTQYF. The chain joins TRBV7-3 to TRBJ2-5; a possible D gene is TRBD1 (8 bases). Read coverage stops 3 residues before the CDR3 terminus; the germline J gene supplies the remainder. CDR1 is SGHTA, CDR2 FQGTGA, per germline. The CDR3 contains 15 residues.